This passage covers 23 T cell receptor beta chains from one sample sequenced in a study of blood T cell repertoires in COVID-19. This table comes from immunoSEQ multiplex PCR, and its TCRdb copy is limited to in-frame clones, with some not included. The data hold roughly 27,000 clones, with roughly 79% observed a single time. The sequenced sample consisted of peripheral blood. The receptor set was obtained from an elderly man with active or convalescent COVID-19.

By share, this clone counts as medium-sized (0.01 to 0.1%). The chain uses TRBV3-1 (or the pseudogene TRBV3-2) and TRBJ2-1; weak D call: TRBD1 (5 bases). The V end was cut by 0 bases, the J end by 4 bases, with 10 bases between. This CDR3 has 15 residues. Germline V gives CDR1 LGHDT, CDR2 YNNKEL (reference sequence). The CDR3 loop reads CASSQDTGPYNEQFF. The DNA for the CDR3 is TGTGCCAGCAGCCAAGATACAGGCCCTTACAATGAGCAGTTCTTC.

The rearrangement uses TRBV6-1 and TRBJ2-7; weak D call: TRBD1 (6 bases). Germline CDR1 reads MNHNS; CDR2 reads SASEGT. The CDR3 loop spans 15 amino acids. V gave up 0 bases and J gave up 1 base, with 10 bases separating them. CDR3 DNA sequence: TGTGCCAGCAGTGAAGCCCTAGGGGGTTCCTACGAGCAGTACTTC. Translating it yields CASSEALGGSYEQYF.

The chain is built from TRBV5-1 and TRBJ1-6; 7 positions match TRBD1. The germline CDR1 and CDR2 sequences are SGHRS and YFSETQ. The V and J ends lost 4 bases and 5 bases, in that order; junction bases with no gene match: 9. The CDR3 runs 16 residues. The CDR3 DNA follows: TGCGCCAGCAGCACGACAGGGAGTTGGGATAATTCACCCCTCCACTTT. Protein product: CASSTTGSWDNSPLHF.

This clone was seen just once. The rearrangement links TRBV6-1 to TRBJ1-4; 7 positions match TRBD1. The length of the CDR3 is 18 residues. Germline V CDR1 and CDR2: MNHNS, SASEGT. Trimming removed 2 bases from V and 4 bases from J; junction bases left unmatched: 13. The CDR3 here is CASSETRDSFYLNEKLFF. CDR3 sequence (DNA): TGTGCCAGCAGTGAAACCCGGGACAGTTTTTATCTTAATGAAAAACTGTTTTTT.

The chain combines TRBV27 with TRBJ2-4; maybe TRBD2 (5 bases). This CDR3 spans 16 amino acids. Trimming pared 5 bases from V and 0 bases from J, leaving 14 bases between. Germline V gene lookup returns CDR1 MNHEY and CDR2 SMNVEV (reference sequence). The CDR3 is CASSTRAVVAKNIQYF. CDR3 bases: TGTGCCAGCAGTACGCGGGCCGTGGTAGCCAAAAACATTCAGTACTTC.

V is TRBV11-2 and J is TRBJ1-3; D call uncertain. Trimming removed 1 base from V and 8 bases from J, with 15 bases in between. The germline V gene encodes CDR1 SGHAT and CDR2 FQNNGV. The CDR3 has 15 amino acids. This chain's CDR3 is CASSLAGRYGDTIYF. The CDR3, as DNA: TGTGCCAGCAGCTTAGCCGGCAGGTACGGGGACACCATATATTTT.

A note on this clone: Sequence at one end of the junction differs from germline and may be a read error. The V call is TRBV7-7, the J call TRBJ2-7; no clear D. The V gene's germline CDR1 is SSHAT and CDR2 FNYEAQ (reference sequence). The CDR3 consists of 14 residues. This CDR3 is CVSKARVTSDEQYF. The CDR3 region has the DNA TGTGTCTCGAAAGCCCGGGTGACCTCCGACGAGCAGTACTTC.

The CDR3, as DNA: TGTGCCAGCAGCACTCCAGGGGTGGGAGTTAGTTCACCCCTCCACTTT. It yields the protein CASSTPGVGVSSPLHF. The chain carries TRBV28 and TRBJ1-6; tentative D call: TRBD1 (6 bases). This CDR3 has 16 residues. Germline-derived CDR1 and CDR2 are MDHEN and SYDVKM. Trimming took 6 bases from V and 9 from J, leaving 21 bases between them.

The chain couples TRBV5-1 to TRBJ2-5; 8 bases map to TRBD2. Germline V gene data show CDR1 as SGHRS and CDR2 as YFSETQ. The V segment lost 0 bases and the J segment 7 bases; nucleotides outside the gene matches: 8. The CDR3 length is 15 residues. The CDR3 nucleotides are TGCGCCAGCAGCTTGGAGAGGACTAGCTTCGCGACCCAGTACTTC. It codes for CASSLERTSFATQYF.

The chain couples TRBV6-6 to TRBJ2-1; D might be TRBD1 (6 bases). CDR1 and CDR2 from the germline V gene are MNHNY and SVGAGI (reference sequence). The CDR3 length is 14 residues. Trimming took 6 bases from V and 4 from J, leaving 13 bases between them. The CDR3, as DNA: TGTGCCAGCAGCCCGGGACAAATATACAATGAGCAGTTCTTC. Protein: CASSPGQIYNEQFF.

On this clone itself: The identical CDR3 is also encoded by other nucleotide sequences in the sample. V gene TRBV5-1 combines with J gene TRBJ1-2; the match to TRBD1 covers 9 bases. V was clipped by 3 bases and J by 7 bases; unmatched bases: 7. Germline V gene sequence: CDR1 SGHRS, CDR2 YFSETQ. The CDR3 is made up of 14 amino acids. CDR3 in amino acids: CASSSDRGLSGYTF. CDR3 DNA: TGCGCCAGCAGCTCGGACAGGGGACTGTCTGGCTACACCTTC.

The rearrangement uses TRBV11-2 and TRBJ2-5; 12 bases match TRBD2. This CDR3 spans 17 amino acids. Germline CDR1 is SGHAT and CDR2 is FQNNGV. Trimming took 1 base from V and 4 from J; bases not matched to a gene: 7. The CDR3 region has the DNA TGTGCCAGCAGCTTAGTGGCTAGCGGGGGGGCCGGAGAGACCCAGTACTTC. Amino acids: CASSLVASGGAGETQYF.

This chain connects TRBV19 to TRBJ2-1, with 9 bases aligning to TRBD2. The junction had 8 bases not matched to a gene; V was cut back by 2 bases and J by 0 bases. Germline values: CDR1 LNHDA, CDR2 SQIVND (reference sequence). This CDR3 is 18 amino acids long. This CDR3 is CASSIKLAGLSSYNEQFF. CDR3 nucleotides: TGTGCCAGTAGTATAAAACTAGCGGGTCTTAGCTCCTACAATGAGCAGTTCTTC.

Only one count was recorded for this clone. The chain has TRBV4-1 and TRBJ1-4; perhaps TRBD1 as D (5 bases). The V gene lost 3 bases and the J gene lost 8 bases, with 19 bases spanning the gap. The germline V gene encodes CDR1 MGHRA and CDR2 YSYEKL. The CDR3 has 16 residues. The CDR3 spells CASSQLGRGSSEKLFF. CDR3 DNA: TGCGCCAGCAGCCAGTTGGGTAGGGGCAGCTCCGAAAAACTGTTTTTT.

The chain carries TRBV7-2 and TRBJ2-7; 10 bases match TRBD2. Trimming at V came to 4 bases and at J to 5 bases, leaving 8 bases not matched to a gene. The CDR3 has 15 residues. From germline, CDR1 is SGHTA and CDR2 FQGNSA. The CDR3 DNA sequence: TGTGCCAGCAGCTATTCTAGCGGGGGATACGACGAGCAGTACTTC. It encodes CASSYSSGGYDEQYF.

This sequence joins TRBV21-1 and TRBJ1-2; the table's D gene call, TRBD1, was not cross checked with the DNA. TRBV21-1 corresponds to a pseudogene. This CDR3 spans 17 amino acids. CDR3 bases: TGTGCCAGCAGCAAAGGTCCCGGGACAGGGCCCAACTATGGCTACACCTTC. This translates into CASSKGPGTGPNYGYTF.

The chain has TRBV15 and TRBJ1-1; 8 bases match TRBD1. CDR1 is LNHNV and CDR2 is YYDKDF in the germline V gene (reference sequence). After removal of 3 bases from V and 3 bases from J, the junction contained 9 bases not matched to a gene. CDR3 length: 16 amino acids. CDR3 DNA: TGTGCCACCAGCAGGAGGACAGGGTCAGGAGACACTGAAGCTTTCTTT. Its protein product is CATSRRTGSGDTEAFF.

The chain combines TRBV19 with TRBJ2-7, with 10 bases identical to TRBD1. This CDR3 has 15 residues. The V gene's germline CDR1 is LNHDA and CDR2 SQIVND (reference sequence). The V gene end was trimmed by 8 bases and the J gene end by 3 bases; junction bases not matched to a gene: 10. The CDR3 protein is CASGTGTGEFYEQYF. CDR3 in DNA: TGTGCCAGTGGGACCGGGACAGGGGAATTCTACGAGCAGTACTTC.

Here the CDR3 reads CASSMAGRQETQYF. The CDR3 coding sequence is TGTGCCAGCAGTATGGCCGGGAGGCAAGAGACCCAGTACTTC. The genes are TRBV7-7 and TRBJ2-5; 7 bases are shared with TRBD2. CDR3 length equals 14 residues. V gave up 6 bases and J gave up 2 bases; unmatched junction bases: 6. The germline V gene has CDR1 SSHAT and CDR2 FNYEAQ (reference sequence).

The V call is TRBV28, the J call TRBJ1-6; maybe TRBD1 (5 bases). The CDR3 length is 13 residues. Trimming removed 4 bases from V and 6 bases from J, with 7 bases in between. Per the germline V gene, CDR1 is MDHEN and CDR2 is SYDVKM. The CDR3 loop reads CASSSGGNSPLHF. For the CDR3, the DNA is TGTGCCAGCAGTTCGGGGGGTAATTCACCCCTCCACTTT.

The CDR3 protein is CASRGQVYEQFF. The CDR3 DNA sequence: TGTGCCAGCAGAGGACAGGTCTATGAGCAGTTCTTC. The rearrangement uses TRBV6-5 and TRBJ2-1; 7 positions match TRBD1. CDR3 size: 12 residues. CDR1 MNHEY and CDR2 SVGAGI come from the germline V gene. The junction had 4 bases not matched to a gene; V was cut back by 6 bases and J by 8 bases.

The count of this clone is one. The chain couples TRBV28 to TRBJ1-2, with TRBD1 identical over 10 bases. The CDR3 runs to 13 residues. J was trimmed by 8 bases and V by 6 bases; bases with no gene match: 6. The germline V gene encodes CDR1 MDHEN and CDR2 SYDVKM. The CDR3 sequence: CASSSDRGRGYTF. The DNA for the CDR3 is TGTGCCAGCAGCAGTGACAGGGGGCGGGGCTACACCTTC.

The rearrangement joins TRBV2 to TRBJ1-5; D is unresolved. Per the germline V gene, CDR1 is SNHLY and CDR2 is FYNNEI. V was cut by 6 bases and J by 3 bases, with 9 bases left in between. The CDR3 contains 13 residues. The CDR3 reads CASRNRNNQPQHF. For the CDR3, the DNA is TGTGCCAGCAGGAACAGAAACAATCAGCCCCAGCATTTT.